The 8 T cell receptor beta chains below come from one sample, sequenced in a study of CD8 T cells in ankylosing spondylitis (dated by TCRdb to 2016 to 2017). Library construction relied on 5' RACE. These reads were obtained on an Illumina HiSeq 2500. TCRdb reprocessing: public reads trimmed at Q25 with fastp, clones called with MiXCR, in-frame beta chains kept. Rows with a matching CDR3 protein are joined into one entry that keeps the most common DNA and genes. A total of roughly 230,000 distinct CDR3 sequences appear in this sample, over 15% of them only once. The ten largest clones capture about a third of the sample. The specimen was blood, either unsorted or a sorted T cell fraction (not recorded which). These receptors all come from a male donor with ankylosing spondylitis or in good health (not recorded which).

The chain employs TRBV9 and TRBJ2-7, with TRBD2 identical over 7 bases. V lost 0 bases, J lost 2 bases, and 5 bases stayed unmatched. The germline V gene encodes CDR1 SGDLS and CDR2 YYNGEE. The CDR3 has 15 amino acids. The CDR3 bases are TGTGCCAGCAGCGTAGGGCGGGGGTTTCCCTACGAGCAGTACTTC. Amino acids: CASSVGRGFPYEQYF.

This clonotype has more than one count but fewer than ten. The CDR3 coding sequence is TGTGCCAGCAGTTATACTCCCGACAGCTCCAGCAATCAGCCCCAGCATTTT. It encodes CASSYTPDSSSNQPQHF. The V gene is TRBV6-2 or TRBV6-3, the J gene TRBJ1-5, with D possibly TRBD1 on 5 matching bases. The CDR3 is 17 residues long. CDR1 and CDR2 from the germline V gene are MNHEY and SVGEGT. The V gene lost 3 bases and the J gene lost 1 base, with 16 bases spanning the gap.

This CDR3 reads CASSLDSRSSYNEQFF. The CDR3 DNA follows: TGTGCCAGCAGCTTAGACTCGCGGAGCTCCTACAATGAGCAGTTCTTC. The chain is built from TRBV7-8 and TRBJ2-1; no clear D. The germline V gene encodes CDR1 SGHVS and CDR2 FQNEAQ. CDR3 size: 16 residues. V shed 1 base and J shed 0 bases, with 10 bases lying between them.

This clonotype was recorded at least ten times. CDR3: CSVGLAGTYEQYF. The CDR3 DNA reads TGCAGCGTTGGACTAGCGGGGACATACGAGCAGTACTTC. The chain links TRBV29-1 to TRBJ2-7; TRBD2 agrees at 11 bases. Losses at the gene ends were 4 bases for V and 4 bases for J; bases not matched to a gene: 3. Germline V gives CDR1 SQVTM, CDR2 ANQGSEA. The CDR3 sequence is 13 residues long.

DNA for the CDR3: TGCAGCGGGGGACTAGCGGAGTACAATGAGCAGTTCTTC. Protein sequence: CSGGLAEYNEQFF. The chain is built from TRBV29-1 and TRBJ2-1, with TRBD2 identical over 11 bases. The V gene end was trimmed by 7 bases and the J gene end by 4 bases; junction bases not matched to a gene: 3. Germline CDR1 and CDR2: SQVTM and ANQGSEA. The CDR3 contains 13 residues.

V and J are TRBV25-1 and TRBJ2-1; possible D gene TRBD1, 6 bases. CDR1 and CDR2 from the germline V gene are MGHDK and SYGVNS. The CDR3 consists of 14 residues. V was trimmed by 1 base and J by 5 bases, leaving 9 bases between them. In DNA form, the CDR3 reads TGTGCCAGCAGTGAATTACAGGGACACAATGAGCAGTTCTTC. Amino acids: CASSELQGHNEQFF.

This clonotype was detected ten times or more. The J gene is TRBJ2-1, the V gene TRBV12-3 or TRBV12-4; 10 bases fit TRBD2. This CDR3 spans 15 amino acids. V lost 6 bases to trimming and J lost 0 bases; unmatched junction nucleotides: 2. The CDR3 DNA follows: TGTGCCAGCAGCCCTAGCGGGAGCTCCTACAATGAGCAGTTCTTC. As protein: CASSPSGSSYNEQFF.

Notes on this clonotype: A much larger clone lies a single base off, so this may be a read error. The chain employs TRBV29-1 and TRBJ2-6; D call uncertain. V was clipped by 6 bases and J by 1 base, with 22 bases between them. CDR1 is SQVTM, CDR2 ANQGSEA, per germline. The CDR3 has 18 residues. The CDR3 nucleotides read TGCAGCGTGATGGCGTCAGAGACCAAGCAATCTGGGGCCAACGTCCTGACTTTC. It translates to CSVMASETKQSGANVLTF.